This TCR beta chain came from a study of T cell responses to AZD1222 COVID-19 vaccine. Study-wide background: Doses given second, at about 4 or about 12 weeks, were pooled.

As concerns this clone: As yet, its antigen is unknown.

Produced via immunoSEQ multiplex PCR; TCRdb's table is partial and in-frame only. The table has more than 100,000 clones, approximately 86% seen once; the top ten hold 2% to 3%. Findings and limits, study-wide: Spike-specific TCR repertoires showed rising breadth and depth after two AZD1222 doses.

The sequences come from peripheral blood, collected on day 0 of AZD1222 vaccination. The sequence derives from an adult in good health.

Here the CDR3 reads CAWSQGNQPQHF. CDR3 bases: TGTGCCTGGAGTCAAGGAAATCAGCCCCAGCATTTT. The rearrangement links TRBV30 to TRBJ1-5, with unresolved D. V gave up 2 bases and J gave up 4 bases, with 6 bases separating them. Germline V gene lookup returns CDR1 GTSNPN and CDR2 SVGIG (reference sequence). The CDR3 contains 12 residues.